Listed below are T cell receptor beta chains from one sample, sequenced in a study of OX40 agonist ivuxolimab in advanced cancers. Some clones are missing from TCRdb's copy, which holds only in-frame ones; the method was immunoSEQ multiplex PCR. The sample lists tens of thousands of clones; approximately 83% were seen once. The input for sequencing was CD4+ or CD8+ T cells sorted from blood, taken in a trial of the OX40 agonist ivuxolimab. The source is an adult with an advanced solid tumor such as melanoma, head and neck, liver or kidney cancer. Each CDR3 is given with its conserved first and last residue. The order of the fields is D gene, clone size, J gene, V gene, CDR3 DNA, CDR3 protein. The D gene is left open where the match is weak. Only some rows state a clone size, as once, few, many or a class for expanded clones.

d_gene: -
abundance: -
j_gene: TRBJ2-3
v_gene: TRBV15
CDR3nt: TGTGCCACCAGCAGAGATGGGGTCAGGGGGGTCGCGGATACGCAGTATTTT
CDR3aa: CATSRDGVRGVADTQYF

d_gene: TRBD1
abundance: -
j_gene: TRBJ2-1
v_gene: TRBV7-9
CDR3nt: TGTGCCAGCAGCTTAACGGGACAGGTGTACAATGAGCAGTTCTTC
CDR3aa: CASSLTGQVYNEQFF

d_gene: TRBD1
abundance: -
j_gene: TRBJ1-1
v_gene: TRBV5-1
CDR3nt: TGCGCCAGCAGCTCGACAGGGATGAACACTGAAGCTTTCTTT
CDR3aa: CASSSTGMNTEAFF

d_gene: -
abundance: -
j_gene: TRBJ1-4
v_gene: TRBV19
CDR3nt: TGTGCCAGTAGTATGAAGTGGCGAGGGACTAATGAAAAACTGTTTTTT
CDR3aa: CASSMKWRGTNEKLFF

d_gene: TRBD1
abundance: -
j_gene: TRBJ1-2
v_gene: TRBV19
CDR3nt: TGTGCCAGTAGTACTCGGGATTACAGGGGAACCAACTATGGCTACACCTTC
CDR3aa: CASSTRDYRGTNYGYTF

d_gene: -
abundance: -
j_gene: TRBJ2-2
v_gene: TRBV5-1
CDR3nt: TGCGCCAGCAGCCCCCTACCTGGTGTCACCGGGGAGCTGTTTTTT
CDR3aa: CASSPLPGVTGELFF

d_gene: -
abundance: -
j_gene: TRBJ2-2
v_gene: TRBV5-1
CDR3nt: TGCGCCAGCAGCTCGACGGATAGAGGGGAGCTGTTTTTT
CDR3aa: CASSSTDRGELFF

d_gene: -
abundance: -
j_gene: TRBJ1-1
v_gene: TRBV18
CDR3nt: TGTGCCAGCTCACCGGCAGAGAACACTGAAGCTTTCTTT
CDR3aa: CASSPAENTEAFF

d_gene: TRBD2
abundance: -
j_gene: TRBJ2-7
v_gene: TRBV5-4
CDR3nt: TGTGCCAGCAGCTTGCCGTCGGCTAGCGGGGATAGGGAGCAGTACTTC
CDR3aa: CASSLPSASGDREQYF

d_gene: -
abundance: -
j_gene: TRBJ1-2
v_gene: TRBV19
CDR3nt: TGTGCCAGTAAAGAAACCCGGCAGGTTGTTAACTATGGCTACACCTTC
CDR3aa: CASKETRQVVNYGYTF

d_gene: TRBD1
abundance: -
j_gene: TRBJ2-2
v_gene: TRBV4-3
CDR3nt: TGCGCCAGCAGCCAGGGGACAGGGGGCGCTGCCGGGGAGCTGTTTTTT
CDR3aa: CASSQGTGGAAGELFF

d_gene: -
abundance: -
j_gene: TRBJ1-4
v_gene: TRBV19
CDR3nt: TGTGCCAGTAGTACTGGGGGGAGGAGAGGTGAAAAACTGTTTTTT
CDR3aa: CASSTGGRRGEKLFF

d_gene: TRBD1
abundance: -
j_gene: TRBJ1-1
v_gene: TRBV30
CDR3nt: TGTGCCTGGACGAGACAGGGGGGCGGCACTGAAGCTTTCTTT
CDR3aa: CAWTRQGGGTEAFF

d_gene: -
abundance: -
j_gene: TRBJ1-4
v_gene: TRBV5-3
CDR3nt: TGTGCCAGAAGCGTAACTTCAGGGAATGAAAAACTGTTTTTT
CDR3aa: CARSVTSGNEKLFF

d_gene: -
abundance: -
j_gene: TRBJ1-2
v_gene: TRBV5-1
CDR3nt: TGCGCCAGCAGCTTGGCCCAAGGGGATCACTATGGCTACACCTTC
CDR3aa: CASSLAQGDHYGYTF

d_gene: -
abundance: -
j_gene: TRBJ1-4
v_gene: TRBV19
CDR3nt: TGTGCCAGTAACGGGTTAGTGAGGGAAGAAAAACTGTTTTTT
CDR3aa: CASNGLVREEKLFF

d_gene: -
abundance: -
j_gene: TRBJ2-7
v_gene: TRBV18
CDR3nt: TGTGCCAGCTCACCGTCGGGGACCCACGAGCAGTACTTC
CDR3aa: CASSPSGTHEQYF

d_gene: TRBD1
abundance: -
j_gene: TRBJ1-5
v_gene: TRBV7-9
CDR3nt: TGTGCCAGCAGCGACAGGGTCGATCAGCCCCAGCATTTT
CDR3aa: CASSDRVDQPQHF

d_gene: -
abundance: -
j_gene: TRBJ1-6
v_gene: TRBV11-2
CDR3nt: TGTGCCAGCAGCTTAGACCCGGGCTTATCACCCCTCCACTTT
CDR3aa: CASSLDPGLSPLHF

d_gene: -
abundance: -
j_gene: TRBJ2-3
v_gene: TRBV9
CDR3nt: TGTGCCAGCAGCCCCACCGGGGGGCTGAGCACAGATACGCAGTATTTT
CDR3aa: CASSPTGGLSTDTQYF

d_gene: -
abundance: -
j_gene: TRBJ2-3
v_gene: TRBV29-1
CDR3nt: TGCAGCGTTGTTCCAGGGACGACAGATACGCAGTATTTT
CDR3aa: CSVVPGTTDTQYF

d_gene: -
abundance: -
j_gene: TRBJ1-3
v_gene: TRBV30
CDR3nt: TGTGCCTGGAGTGTAGGGAACCCCTCTGGAAACACCATATATTTT
CDR3aa: CAWSVGNPSGNTIYF

d_gene: -
abundance: -
j_gene: TRBJ1-1
v_gene: TRBV2
CDR3nt: TGTGCCCACCCGGGGGGAGCTTTCTTT
CDR3aa: CAHPGGAFF

d_gene: -
abundance: -
j_gene: TRBJ1-6
v_gene: TRBV9
CDR3nt: TGTGCCAGCAGCTCAGCAGGGGCCGATGGGCCACCCCTCCACTTT
CDR3aa: CASSSAGADGPPLHF

d_gene: TRBD1
abundance: once
j_gene: TRBJ2-7
v_gene: TRBV18
CDR3nt: TGTGCCAGCCTCGAGGGGGCCGGTGGGAACGAGCAGTACTTC
CDR3aa: CASLEGAGGNEQYF

d_gene: -
abundance: -
j_gene: TRBJ1-1
v_gene: TRBV6-1
CDR3nt: TGTGCCAGCAGTGAAAATGGTGGCGAAGCTTTCTTT
CDR3aa: CASSENGGEAFF

d_gene: -
abundance: few
j_gene: TRBJ1-6
v_gene: TRBV27
CDR3nt: TGTGCCAGCAGTTTAGCTTTAGGACCCGGTAATTCACCCCTCCACTTT
CDR3aa: CASSLALGPGNSPLHF

d_gene: -
abundance: -
j_gene: TRBJ2-7
v_gene: TRBV18
CDR3nt: TGTGCCAGCTCACCAGGGGGTGACGAGCAGTACTTC
CDR3aa: CASSPGGDEQYF

d_gene: TRBD1
abundance: -
j_gene: TRBJ2-2
v_gene: TRBV11-2
CDR3nt: TGTGCCAGCAGCCGACAGACAGGGGGGGCGGTCACCGGGGAGCTGTTTTTT
CDR3aa: CASSRQTGGAVTGELFF

d_gene: TRBD1
abundance: -
j_gene: TRBJ1-1
v_gene: TRBV20-1
CDR3nt: TGCAGTGCACTCACAGGGGCTGAAGCTTTCTTT
CDR3aa: CSALTGAEAFF

d_gene: -
abundance: -
j_gene: TRBJ1-5
v_gene: TRBV7-8
CDR3nt: TGTGCCAGCAGCTTAGGACCAAATCAGCCCCAGCATTTT
CDR3aa: CASSLGPNQPQHF

d_gene: -
abundance: -
j_gene: TRBJ2-3
v_gene: TRBV7-2
CDR3nt: TGTGCCAGCAGCTTAGTTACTATAGCCGATACGCAGTATTTT
CDR3aa: CASSLVTIADTQYF

d_gene: TRBD1
abundance: -
j_gene: TRBJ2-3
v_gene: TRBV5-4
CDR3nt: TGTGCCAGCAGCCAAGAACAGGGGCCTACCTCCCCAGATACGCAGTATTTT
CDR3aa: CASSQEQGPTSPDTQYF

d_gene: -
abundance: -
j_gene: TRBJ2-3
v_gene: TRBV29-1
CDR3nt: TGCAGCGAGGGAGGGGGCAGGGATATAGATACGCAGTATTTT
CDR3aa: CSEGGGRDIDTQYF

d_gene: -
abundance: once
j_gene: TRBJ1-2
v_gene: TRBV6-5
CDR3nt: TGTGCCAGCAGCCGCAATCAAGACAGGAGCGGCTACACCTTC
CDR3aa: CASSRNQDRSGYTF

d_gene: TRBD1
abundance: -
j_gene: TRBJ1-1
v_gene: TRBV7-2
CDR3nt: TGTGCCAGCAGCTTATTTCAGGGGGCGGACACTGAAGCTTTCTTT
CDR3aa: CASSLFQGADTEAFF

d_gene: TRBD1
abundance: -
j_gene: TRBJ2-5
v_gene: TRBV6-6
CDR3nt: TGTGCCAGCAGTTCGCATGACAGGGGGCGCGGGGAGACCCAGTACTTC
CDR3aa: CASSSHDRGRGETQYF

d_gene: TRBD1
abundance: -
j_gene: TRBJ2-2
v_gene: TRBV6-6
CDR3nt: TGTGCCAGCAGTTCCCGGGACAGGGCTCTCGGGGAGCTGTTTTTT
CDR3aa: CASSSRDRALGELFF

d_gene: TRBD1
abundance: -
j_gene: TRBJ1-1
v_gene: TRBV4-1
CDR3nt: TGCGCCAGCAGCCAAGGTTTAGGGACAGGGGAGAACACTGAAGCTTTCTTT
CDR3aa: CASSQGLGTGENTEAFF

d_gene: -
abundance: once
j_gene: TRBJ2-2
v_gene: TRBV11-3
CDR3nt: TGTGCCAGCAGCTTAGAACAGGGAGGCACCGGGGAGCTGTTTTTT
CDR3aa: CASSLEQGGTGELFF

d_gene: -
abundance: -
j_gene: TRBJ2-7
v_gene: TRBV18
CDR3nt: TGTGCCAGCTCCCGGGACACACCATCCTACGAGCAGTACTTC
CDR3aa: CASSRDTPSYEQYF

d_gene: -
abundance: -
j_gene: TRBJ1-6
v_gene: TRBV27
CDR3nt: TGTGCCAGCAGTTTGAAGGCGCCAGGGAATATGGGTTCACCCCTCCACTTT
CDR3aa: CASSLKAPGNMGSPLHF

d_gene: TRBD2
abundance: -
j_gene: TRBJ2-1
v_gene: TRBV5-1
CDR3nt: TGCGCCAGCAGCTTGGCCATCGGGGGGGTGTTTGAGCAGTTCTTC
CDR3aa: CASSLAIGGVFEQFF

d_gene: -
abundance: -
j_gene: TRBJ1-1
v_gene: TRBV4-3
CDR3nt: TGCGCCAGCAGCCACGGGACCGAGAACACTGAAGCTTTCTTT
CDR3aa: CASSHGTENTEAFF

d_gene: TRBD1
abundance: -
j_gene: TRBJ2-1
v_gene: TRBV7-8
CDR3nt: TGTGCCAGCAGCGCAGGACAGGGGGCTTATGAGCAGTTCTTC
CDR3aa: CASSAGQGAYEQFF

d_gene: -
abundance: -
j_gene: TRBJ1-2
v_gene: TRBV11-2
CDR3nt: TGTGCCAGCCACATGGGGGCCAGTTTCCCCTCTAACTATGGCTACACCTTC
CDR3aa: CASHMGASFPSNYGYTF

d_gene: -
abundance: few
j_gene: TRBJ1-6
v_gene: TRBV7-3
CDR3nt: TGTGCCAGCAGCTTAACGGTCCAGGGTGCGTCACCCCTCCACTTT
CDR3aa: CASSLTVQGASPLHF

d_gene: TRBD1
abundance: -
j_gene: TRBJ2-7
v_gene: TRBV6-6
CDR3nt: TGTGCCAGCAGTGCCGGGACAGGGGGCGCCAAGCAGTACTTC
CDR3aa: CASSAGTGGAKQYF

d_gene: -
abundance: -
j_gene: TRBJ1-6
v_gene: TRBV14
CDR3nt: TGTGCCAGCAGTCCACTCCCCGGCGGGGGCTCCTATAATTCACCCCTCCACTTT
CDR3aa: CASSPLPGGGSYNSPLHF

d_gene: TRBD1
abundance: once
j_gene: TRBJ1-5
v_gene: TRBV9
CDR3nt: TGTGCCAGCAGCGCACCGGGACAGGGTTCGCGCTACAATCAGCCCCAGCATTTT
CDR3aa: CASSAPGQGSRYNQPQHF

d_gene: TRBD2
abundance: -
j_gene: TRBJ2-4
v_gene: TRBV4-2
CDR3nt: TGTGCCAGCAGCCCCCGAGCGGGGGGAGGGGCCAAAAACATTCAGTACTTC
CDR3aa: CASSPRAGGGAKNIQYF

d_gene: TRBD2
abundance: few
j_gene: TRBJ2-5
v_gene: TRBV13
CDR3nt: TGTGCCAGCAGCCCGGGACTAGCGGGGTCGGAGACCCAGTACTTC
CDR3aa: CASSPGLAGSETQYF

d_gene: TRBD1
abundance: -
j_gene: TRBJ2-7
v_gene: TRBV7-2
CDR3nt: TGTGCCAGCAGCTCCTGGGACAGGGGGAAATACGAGCAGTACTTC
CDR3aa: CASSSWDRGKYEQYF

d_gene: TRBD2
abundance: -
j_gene: TRBJ2-3
v_gene: TRBV19
CDR3nt: TGTGCCAGTAGTCTGACTAGCGGGGGCCCCACAGATACGCAGTATTTT
CDR3aa: CASSLTSGGPTDTQYF

d_gene: -
abundance: -
j_gene: TRBJ1-3
v_gene: TRBV6-6
CDR3nt: TGTGCCAGTCACCGCTCTGGAAACACCATATATTTT
CDR3aa: CASHRSGNTIYF

d_gene: -
abundance: -
j_gene: TRBJ1-2
v_gene: TRBV7-3
CDR3nt: TGTGCCAGCAGCCCCCGGGCCGGTTTAGACTATGGCTACACCTTC
CDR3aa: CASSPRAGLDYGYTF

d_gene: -
abundance: -
j_gene: TRBJ1-6
v_gene: TRBV25-1
CDR3nt: TGTGCCAGCAGTGAAGTAGGTCCGAGCTCCTATAATTCACCCCTCCACTTT
CDR3aa: CASSEVGPSSYNSPLHF

d_gene: -
abundance: once
j_gene: TRBJ1-1
v_gene: TRBV19
CDR3nt: TGTGCCAGTAGTATCATAGAAGGGGGAGACACTGAAGCTTTCTTT
CDR3aa: CASSIIEGGDTEAFF

d_gene: -
abundance: -
j_gene: TRBJ1-1
v_gene: TRBV29-1
CDR3nt: TGCAGCGTTGAAGATCGGGAACCCGGTAGGGGGACTGAAGCTTTCTTT
CDR3aa: CSVEDREPGRGTEAFF

d_gene: -
abundance: -
j_gene: TRBJ1-6
v_gene: TRBV5-4
CDR3nt: TGTGCCAGCAGCTTGGTGGGGGGCGCAAATTCACCCCTCCACTTT
CDR3aa: CASSLVGGANSPLHF